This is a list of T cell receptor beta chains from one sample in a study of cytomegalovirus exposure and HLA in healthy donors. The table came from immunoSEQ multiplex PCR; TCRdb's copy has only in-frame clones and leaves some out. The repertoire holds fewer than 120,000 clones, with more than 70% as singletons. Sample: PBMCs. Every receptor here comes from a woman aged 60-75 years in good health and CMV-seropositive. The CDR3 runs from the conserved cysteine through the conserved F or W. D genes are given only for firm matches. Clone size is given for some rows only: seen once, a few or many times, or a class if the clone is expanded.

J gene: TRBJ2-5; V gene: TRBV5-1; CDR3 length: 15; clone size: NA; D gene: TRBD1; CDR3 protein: CASSLGRGLAETQYF; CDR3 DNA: TGCGCCAGCAGCTTGGGCAGGGGGCTCGCAGAGACCCAGTACTTC
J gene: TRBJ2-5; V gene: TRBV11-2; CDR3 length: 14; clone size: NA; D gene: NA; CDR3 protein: CASLKGEEGETQYF; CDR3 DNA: TGTGCCAGTTTAAAGGGAGAGGAGGGAGAGACCCAGTACTTC
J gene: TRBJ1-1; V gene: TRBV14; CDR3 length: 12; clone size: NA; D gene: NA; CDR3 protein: CASSQVWPGAFF; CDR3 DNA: TGTGCCAGCAGCCAAGTTTGGCCGGGGGCTTTCTTT
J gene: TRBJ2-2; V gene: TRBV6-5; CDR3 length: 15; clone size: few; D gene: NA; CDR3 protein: CASSYLSFSTGELFF; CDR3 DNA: TGTGCCAGCAGTTACCTGTCCTTTTCTACCGGGGAGCTGTTTTTT
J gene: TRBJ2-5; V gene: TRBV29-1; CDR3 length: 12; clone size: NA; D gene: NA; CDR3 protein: CVVFPRQETQYF; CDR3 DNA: TGCGTAGTCTTCCCGCGCCAAGAGACCCAGTACTTC
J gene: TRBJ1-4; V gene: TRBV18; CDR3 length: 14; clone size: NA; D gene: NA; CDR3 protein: CASSPPGVDEKLFF; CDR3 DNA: TGTGCCAGCTCACCACCAGGGGTAGATGAAAAACTGTTTTTT
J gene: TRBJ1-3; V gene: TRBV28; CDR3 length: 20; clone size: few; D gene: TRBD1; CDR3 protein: CASSQPSGTGGGFPGNTIYF; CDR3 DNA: TGTGCCAGCAGCCAACCATCGGGGACAGGGGGCGGTTTTCCTGGAAACACCATATATTTT
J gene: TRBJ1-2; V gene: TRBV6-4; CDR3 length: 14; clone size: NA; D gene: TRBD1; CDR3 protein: CASSPGQGNYGYTF; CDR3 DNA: TGTGCCAGCAGTCCGGGACAGGGGAACTATGGCTACACCTTC
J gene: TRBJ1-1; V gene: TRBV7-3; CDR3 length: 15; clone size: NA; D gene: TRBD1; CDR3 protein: CASSITGQGLAEAFF; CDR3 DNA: TGTGCCAGCAGCATCACCGGACAGGGTCTGGCTGAAGCTTTCTTT
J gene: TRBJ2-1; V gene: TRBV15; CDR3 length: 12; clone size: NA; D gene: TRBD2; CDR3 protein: CATSSGRNEQFF; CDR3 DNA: TGTGCCACCAGCAGCGGGAGGAATGAGCAGTTCTTC
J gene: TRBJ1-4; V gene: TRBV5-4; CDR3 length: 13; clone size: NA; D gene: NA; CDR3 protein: CASSFRLNEKLFF; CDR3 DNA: TGTGCCAGCAGCTTCCGTCTCAATGAAAAACTGTTTTTT
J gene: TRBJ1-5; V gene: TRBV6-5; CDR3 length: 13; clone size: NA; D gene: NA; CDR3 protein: CASSYSMARPQHF; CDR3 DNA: TGTGCCAGCAGTTACTCGATGGCCCGACCCCAGCATTTT
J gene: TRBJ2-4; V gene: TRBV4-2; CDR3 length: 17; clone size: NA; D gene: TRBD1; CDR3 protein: CASSQDWQGATKNIQYF; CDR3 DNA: TGTGCCAGCAGCCAAGATTGGCAGGGGGCTACCAAAAACATTCAGTACTTC
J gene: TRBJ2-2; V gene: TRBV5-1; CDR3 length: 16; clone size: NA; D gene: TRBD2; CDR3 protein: CASSPGTSGVTGELFF; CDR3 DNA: TGCGCCAGCAGTCCCGGGACTAGCGGGGTTACCGGGGAGCTGTTTTTT
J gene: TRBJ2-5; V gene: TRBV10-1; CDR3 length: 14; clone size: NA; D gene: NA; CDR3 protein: CASSGDLSQETQYF; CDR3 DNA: TGCGCCAGCAGTGGGGACTTATCCCAAGAGACCCAGTACTTC
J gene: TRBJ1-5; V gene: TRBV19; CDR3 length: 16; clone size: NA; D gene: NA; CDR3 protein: CASSMYDTASNQPQHF; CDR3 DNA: TGTGCCAGTAGTATGTATGACACGGCTAGCAATCAGCCCCAGCATTTT
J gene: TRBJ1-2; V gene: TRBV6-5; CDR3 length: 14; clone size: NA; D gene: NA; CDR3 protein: CASSYSSRGYGYTF; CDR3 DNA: TGTGCCAGCAGTTACTCGAGTAGGGGGTATGGCTACACCTTC
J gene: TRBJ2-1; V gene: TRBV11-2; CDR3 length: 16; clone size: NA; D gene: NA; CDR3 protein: CASSLSLNRQAVEQFF; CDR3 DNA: TGTGCCAGCAGCCTCTCCCTCAATAGACAGGCCGTGGAGCAGTTCTTC
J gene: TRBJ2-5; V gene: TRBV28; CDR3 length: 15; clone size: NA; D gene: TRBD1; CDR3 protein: CASSPPGQGGETQYF; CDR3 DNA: TGTGCCAGCAGCCCTCCGGGACAGGGCGGAGAGACCCAGTACTTC
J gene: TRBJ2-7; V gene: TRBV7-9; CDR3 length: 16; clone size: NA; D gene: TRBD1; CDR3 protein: CASSLVRGTGIYEQYF; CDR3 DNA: TGTGCCAGCAGCTTAGTGAGGGGGACAGGGATCTACGAGCAGTACTTC
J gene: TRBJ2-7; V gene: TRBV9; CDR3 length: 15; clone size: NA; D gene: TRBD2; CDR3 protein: CASSVAGTRDYEQYF; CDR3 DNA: TGTGCCAGCAGCGTAGCCGGGACTAGAGACTACGAGCAGTACTTC
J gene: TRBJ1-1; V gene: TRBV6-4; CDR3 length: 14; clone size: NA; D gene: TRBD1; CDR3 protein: CASSPGQGNTEAFF; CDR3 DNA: TGTGCCAGCAGTCCGGGACAGGGGAACACTGAAGCTTTCTTT
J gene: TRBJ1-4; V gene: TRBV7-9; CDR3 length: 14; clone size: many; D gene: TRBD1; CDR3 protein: CASTQDRGREKLFF; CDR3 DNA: TGTGCCAGCACCCAGGACAGGGGTCGTGAAAAACTGTTTTTT
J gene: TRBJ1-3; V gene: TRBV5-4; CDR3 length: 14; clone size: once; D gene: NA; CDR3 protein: CASSFGVSGNTIYF; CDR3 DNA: TGTGCCAGCAGCTTCGGAGTCTCTGGAAACACCATATATTTT
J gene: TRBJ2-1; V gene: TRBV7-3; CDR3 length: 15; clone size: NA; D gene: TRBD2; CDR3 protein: CASSKVGGSGNEQFF; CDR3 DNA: TGTGCCAGCAGTAAAGTCGGCGGGAGTGGTAATGAGCAGTTCTTC
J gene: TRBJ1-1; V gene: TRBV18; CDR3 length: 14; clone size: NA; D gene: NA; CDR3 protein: CASSPRRGNTEAFF; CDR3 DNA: TGTGCCAGCTCACCGAGAAGAGGGAACACTGAAGCTTTCTTT
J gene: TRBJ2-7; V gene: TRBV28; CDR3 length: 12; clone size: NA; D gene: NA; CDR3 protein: CASSPYNYEQYF; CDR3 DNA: TGTGCCAGCAGCCCCTATAACTACGAGCAGTACTTC
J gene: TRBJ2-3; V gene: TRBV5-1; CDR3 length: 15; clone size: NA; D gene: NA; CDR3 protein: CASSLGVSGTDTQYF; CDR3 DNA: TGCGCCAGCAGCTTGGGGGTTAGCGGCACAGATACGCAGTATTTT
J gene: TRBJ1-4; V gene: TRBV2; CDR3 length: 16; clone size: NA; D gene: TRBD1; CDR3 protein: CASRRQGVATNEKLFF; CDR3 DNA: TGTGCCAGCAGGCGCCAGGGGGTTGCAACTAATGAAAAACTGTTTTTT
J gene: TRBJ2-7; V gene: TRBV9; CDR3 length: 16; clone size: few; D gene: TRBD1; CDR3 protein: CASSVAGGDSTYEQYF; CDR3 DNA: TGTGCCAGCAGCGTAGCGGGTGGGGACAGTACCTACGAGCAGTACTTC
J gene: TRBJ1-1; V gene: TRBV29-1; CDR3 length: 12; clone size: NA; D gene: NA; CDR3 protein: CSGTGMNTEAFF; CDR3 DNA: TGCAGCGGTACAGGAATGAACACTGAAGCTTTCTTT
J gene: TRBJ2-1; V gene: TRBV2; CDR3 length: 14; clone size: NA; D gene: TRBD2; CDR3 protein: CASSSSGRSNEQFF; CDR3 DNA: TGTGCCAGCAGTTCTAGCGGGAGAAGCAATGAGCAGTTCTTC
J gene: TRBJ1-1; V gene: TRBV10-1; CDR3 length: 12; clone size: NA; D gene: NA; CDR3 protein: CASRPGRVGAFF; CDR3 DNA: TGCGCCAGCAGGCCCGGGAGGGTAGGAGCTTTCTTT
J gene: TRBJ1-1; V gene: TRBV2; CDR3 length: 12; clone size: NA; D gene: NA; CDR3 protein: CASSDWYGEAFF; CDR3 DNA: TGTGCCAGCAGTGATTGGTACGGTGAAGCTTTCTTT
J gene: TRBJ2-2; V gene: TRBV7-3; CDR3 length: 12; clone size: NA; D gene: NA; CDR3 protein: CASSSSSGELFF; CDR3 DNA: TGTGCCAGCAGCTCCTCGTCCGGGGAGCTGTTTTTT
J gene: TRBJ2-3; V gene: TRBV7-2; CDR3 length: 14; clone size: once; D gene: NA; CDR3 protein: CASRQGASHDTQYF; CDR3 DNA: TGTGCCAGCAGACAAGGGGCGTCACATGATACGCAGTATTTT
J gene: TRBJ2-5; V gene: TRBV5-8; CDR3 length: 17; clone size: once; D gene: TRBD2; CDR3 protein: CASSYGLAGARGETQYF; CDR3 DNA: TGTGCCAGCAGCTACGGACTAGCGGGAGCCCGCGGGGAGACCCAGTACTTC
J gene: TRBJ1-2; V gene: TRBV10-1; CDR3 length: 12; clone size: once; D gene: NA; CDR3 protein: CASKVAGGSYTF; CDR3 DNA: TGCGCCAGCAAGGTAGCGGGAGGGAGCTACACCTTC
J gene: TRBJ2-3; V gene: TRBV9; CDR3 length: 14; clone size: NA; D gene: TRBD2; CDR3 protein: CASSALAGIDTQYF; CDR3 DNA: TGTGCCAGCAGCGCTCTAGCGGGGATAGATACGCAGTATTTT
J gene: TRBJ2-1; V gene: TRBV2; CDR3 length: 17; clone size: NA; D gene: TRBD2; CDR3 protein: CASSNRLAGYTYNEQFF; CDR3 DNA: TGTGCCAGCAGTAATCGACTAGCGGGATATACTTACAATGAGCAGTTCTTC
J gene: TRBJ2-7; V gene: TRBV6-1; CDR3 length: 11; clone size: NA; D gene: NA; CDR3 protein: CASSRAYEQYF; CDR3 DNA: TGTGCCAGCAGCCGAGCCTACGAGCAGTACTTC
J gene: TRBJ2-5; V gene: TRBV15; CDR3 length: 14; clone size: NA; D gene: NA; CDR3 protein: CATSKGSLQETQYF; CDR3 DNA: TGTGCCACCAGCAAGGGGTCCTTGCAGGAGACCCAGTACTTC
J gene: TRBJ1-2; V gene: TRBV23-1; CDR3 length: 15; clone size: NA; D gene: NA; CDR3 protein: CASSLRGAYLDGYTF; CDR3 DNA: TGCGCCAGCAGTCTCCGGGGGGCGTATCTGGATGGCTACACCTTC
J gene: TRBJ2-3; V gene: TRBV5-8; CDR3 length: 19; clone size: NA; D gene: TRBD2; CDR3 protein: CASSLRLAGGFISTDTQYF; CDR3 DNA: TGTGCCAGCAGCTTGAGACTAGCGGGAGGTTTTATAAGCACAGATACGCAGTATTTT
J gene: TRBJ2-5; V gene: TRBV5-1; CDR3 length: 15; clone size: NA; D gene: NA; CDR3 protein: CASSVGSARGETQYF; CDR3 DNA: TGCGCCAGCAGCGTCGGGAGTGCCCGGGGGGAGACCCAGTACTTC
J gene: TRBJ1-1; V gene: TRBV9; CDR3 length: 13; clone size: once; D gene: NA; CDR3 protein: CASSPRDGTEAFF; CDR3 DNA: TGTGCCAGCAGCCCGCGGGACGGAACAGAAGCTTTCTTT
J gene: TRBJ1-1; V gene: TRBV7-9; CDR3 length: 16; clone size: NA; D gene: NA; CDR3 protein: CSSSLTGRGGAGEAFF; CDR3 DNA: TGTTCCAGCAGCTTGACAGGTCGGGGGGGGGCTGGTGAAGCTTTCTTT